This is a list of T cell receptor beta chains from one sample in a study of post-analysis software for immune sequencing data. In TCRdb, the PCR reads were re-called with MiXCR into one record per CDR3 protein. Of around 700,000 distinct CDR3 sequences in the sample, around 64% were seen once. The sequencing sample was made of blood. The origin of the receptors is a girl between 2 and 10 years old with multiple sclerosis. Each CDR3 is given with its conserved first and last residue. A D gene is named only where the DNA matches it firmly.

v_call	j_call	d_call	cdr3_aa
TRBV12-3/TRBV12-4	TRBJ2-6	TRBD2	CASSPAGGPSGANVLTF
TRBV20-1	-	TRBD2	CSARTSFEQYF
TRBV6-2/TRBV6-3	TRBJ1-2	-	CASSPRDTYGYTF
TRBV4-2	TRBJ1-2	-	CASRPKLTGKIGYTF
TRBV12-3/TRBV12-4	TRBJ2-1	-	CASTVSDEQFF
TRBV7-2	TRBJ2-1	-	CASSLIRSSYNEQFF
TRBV10-3	TRBJ1-5	-	CAISDGDQPQHF
TRBV5-6	-	-	CASSLRGLALKETQYF
TRBV12-3/TRBV12-4	TRBJ1-2	-	CASSLGGTGYTF
TRBV7-8	TRBJ2-1	TRBD2	CASSLGGGTSGRSEQFF
TRBV6-5	TRBJ1-6	-	CASSYTDYTNSPLHF
TRBV20-1	TRBJ2-5	-	CSASGLGGETQYF
TRBV6-2/TRBV6-3	TRBJ2-1	-	CASSHRVASNEQFF
TRBV7-2	TRBJ2-2	-	CASSVGAGGTGELFF
TRBV20-1	TRBJ1-5	-	CSAKPPGHPRPQHF
TRBV5-1	TRBJ2-5	TRBD1	CASSLNAVQGFQETQYF
TRBV29-1	TRBJ1-2	TRBD1	CSVSDRGPPNYGYTF
TRBV9	TRBJ2-7	-	CASSVNQGTAEQYF
TRBV18	-	-	CASSPRGSEETQYF
TRBV5-4	TRBJ2-5	TRBD1	CASSSRQGIQTQYF
TRBV5-6	TRBJ1-2	-	CASSLKTAGIVNYGYTF
TRBV7-2	TRBJ2-5	TRBD1	CASSDQGQGGRETQYF
TRBV11-3	TRBJ2-1	TRBD2	CASTTRGGGLSSYNEQFF
TRBV20-1	TRBJ2-1	-	CSARVRGGPYNEQFF
TRBV29-1	TRBJ2-3	-	CSAGTASDTQYF
TRBV24-1	TRBJ1-5	-	CATQQGNQPQHF
TRBV5-6	-	TRBD1	CASSPGQGITYEQYF
TRBV25-1	TRBJ2-1	-	CASSEYRDEQFF
TRBV29-1	TRBJ2-1	TRBD1	CSVSDRVGNEQFF
TRBV5-1	TRBJ1-4	-	CASSPSRLRDEKLFF
TRBV3-1	TRBJ2-3	-	CASSQAGLRTDTQYF
TRBV12-3/TRBV12-4	TRBJ2-1	-	CASTRTEDYNEQFF
TRBV12-3/TRBV12-4	TRBJ1-2	-	CASSGNYGYTF
TRBV9	TRBJ1-2	TRBD1	CASSVQHGQGADGYTF
TRBV20-1	TRBJ2-1	-	CSARYPSTSEQFF
TRBV7-2	TRBJ2-1	TRBD2	CASSPRLAGAINNEQFF
TRBV11-2	TRBJ2-7	TRBD2	CASSLLSRTSSYEQYF
TRBV9	TRBJ2-7	-	CASSVGGLNYEQYF
TRBV20-1	TRBJ2-1	TRBD2	CSASSGRGSYNEQFF
TRBV20-1	TRBJ2-1	-	CSARGKDEQFF
TRBV11-1	TRBJ2-3	TRBD2	CASSPSPQRGATTPSTDTQYF
TRBV12-3/TRBV12-4	TRBJ2-4	-	CASSYGGTAQPVLAKNIQYF
TRBV7-2	TRBJ2-1	-	CASSPKTSKSRNEQFF
TRBV6-1	TRBJ1-5	-	CASSDLGGTLQPQHF
TRBV21-1	TRBJ2-7	-	CASSEFSGRVYRYCVYEQYF
TRBV11-2	TRBJ2-2	-	CASSLTAFGTGELFF
TRBV6-6	TRBJ2-2	TRBD2	CASRPGLPNTGELFF
TRBV2	TRBJ2-1	-	CASNSGEYNEQFF
TRBV6-5	TRBJ2-5	-	CASSYGGGGSETQYF
TRBV20-1	TRBJ2-1	-	CSAPDVTGEQFF
TRBV6-5	TRBJ1-2	-	CASSYLGLNYGYTF